This T cell receptor beta chain was retrieved from a study of T cells in Graves' hyperthyroidism and ophthalmopathy. Study-level points and caveats: The model identified upcoming ophthalmopathy a median about six months ahead of onset.

Patients were excluded for uncontrolled infection, other autoimmune disease, pregnancy or lactation. From 10 ml of fresh peripheral blood, PBMCs were isolated. As regards this clonotype: Its antigen is unknown. A read error may be the cause here, since a much bigger clone is one base away.

The CDR3 regions of TCR beta were amplified from RNA transcripts. The primer set for the first-round RT-PCR of the TCR CDR3 was HTBI. TCRdb independently ran MiXCR on the multiplex PCR reads; one entry per CDR3 protein. The sample has roughly 250,000 distinct CDR3 sequences; 13% to 15% are singletons. The V end was cut by 4 bases, the J end by 12 bases, with 22 bases between. The length of the CDR3 is 15 residues. Germline assignment: CDR1 SEHNR and CDR2 FQNEAQ (reference sequence). This sequence originates from a woman between 40 and 55 years old with Graves' hyperthyroidism that later progressed to Graves' ophthalmopathy. Material for sequencing was blood. The chain couples TRBV7-9 to TRBJ2-1; no definite D call. The CDR3 is CASSSPGRMRDGQFF. Here the CDR3 DNA reads TGTGCCAGCAGCTCCCCGGGTCGAATGCGTGATGGGCAGTTCTTC.